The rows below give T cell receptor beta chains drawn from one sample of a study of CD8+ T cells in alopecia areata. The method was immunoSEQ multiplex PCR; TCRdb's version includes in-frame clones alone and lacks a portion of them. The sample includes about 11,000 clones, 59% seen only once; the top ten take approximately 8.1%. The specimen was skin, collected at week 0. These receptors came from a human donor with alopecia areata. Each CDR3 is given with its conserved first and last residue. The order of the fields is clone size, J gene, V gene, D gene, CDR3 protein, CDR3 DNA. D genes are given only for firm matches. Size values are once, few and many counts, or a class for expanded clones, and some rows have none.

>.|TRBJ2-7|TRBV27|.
CASSLRGSGHYEQYF
TGTGCCAGCAGTCTCCGAGGTAGCGGCCATTACGAGCAGTACTTC
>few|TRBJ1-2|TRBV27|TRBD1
CASSPGQLVNYGYTF
TGTGCCAGCAGCCCGGGACAGCTCGTCAACTATGGCTACACCTTC
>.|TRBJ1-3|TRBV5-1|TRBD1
CASRLRTGGESGNTIYF
TGCGCCAGCAGATTACGGACAGGGGGCGAGTCTGGAAACACCATATATTTT
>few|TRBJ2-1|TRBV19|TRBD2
CASSETSGRVLGNEQFF
TGTGCCAGTAGCGAGACTAGCGGGAGAGTATTAGGGAATGAGCAGTTCTTC
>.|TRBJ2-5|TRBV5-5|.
CASSSEAETQYF
TGTGCCAGCAGCTCGGAAGCAGAGACCCAGTACTTC
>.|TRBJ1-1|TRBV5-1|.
CASSSLRRQLNTEAFF
TGCGCCAGCAGCTCCCTCCGCCGACAGCTGAACACTGAAGCTTTCTTT
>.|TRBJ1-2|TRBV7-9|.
CASTRLATEFLRYGYTF
TGTGCCAGCACACGCCTAGCGACGGAGTTCTTACGCTATGGCTACACCTTC
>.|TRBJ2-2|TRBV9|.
CASSVRAGGELFF
TGTGCCAGCAGCGTAAGGGCCGGCGGGGAGCTGTTTTTT
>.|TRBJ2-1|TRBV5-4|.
CASSFLDYWTHYNEQFF
TGTGCCAGCAGCTTTCTAGACTACTGGACTCATTACAATGAGCAGTTCTTC
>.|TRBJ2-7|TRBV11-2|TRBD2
CASSLVSGGSSYEQYF
TGTGCCAGCAGCCTAGTGAGCGGGGGGAGCTCCTACGAGCAGTACTTC
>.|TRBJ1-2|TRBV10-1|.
CASIPFNYGYTF
TGCGCCAGCATACCTTTTAACTATGGCTACACCTTC
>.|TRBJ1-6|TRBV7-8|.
CASSFQGYNSPLHF
TGTGCCAGCAGCTTCCAGGGATATAATTCACCCCTCCACTTT
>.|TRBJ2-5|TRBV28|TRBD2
CASSFSILAGDPQETQYF
TGTGCCAGCAGTTTTTCTATACTAGCGGGAGATCCGCAAGAGACCCAGTACTTC
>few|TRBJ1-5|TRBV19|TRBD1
CASSETGQYNQPQHF
TGTGCCAGTAGCGAGACGGGACAGTACAATCAGCCCCAGCATTTT
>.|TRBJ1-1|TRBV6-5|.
CASSPYVVGTEAFF
TGTGCCAGCAGTCCCTACGTGGTTGGCACTGAAGCTTTCTTT
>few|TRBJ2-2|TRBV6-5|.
CASSHASANTGELFF
TGTGCCAGCAGTCACGCCTCCGCAAACACCGGGGAGCTGTTTTTT
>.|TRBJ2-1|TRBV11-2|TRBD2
CASSFLTSGYNEQFF
TGTGCCAGCAGCTTCCTGACTAGCGGGTACAATGAGCAGTTCTTC
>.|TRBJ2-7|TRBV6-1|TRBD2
CASSGRLAGLKNEQYF
TGTGCCAGCAGTGGGAGACTAGCGGGGTTGAAGAACGAGCAGTACTTC
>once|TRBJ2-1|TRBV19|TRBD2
CASSRGSGGEQFF
TGTGCCAGTAGTAGGGGGAGCGGGGGTGAGCAGTTCTTC
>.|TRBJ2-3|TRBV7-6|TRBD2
CASSLGSGTFADTQYF
TGTGCCAGCAGCTTAGGTAGCGGGACCTTCGCAGATACGCAGTATTTT
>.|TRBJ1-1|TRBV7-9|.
CASRLSDRDPGMNTEAFF
TGTGCCAGCAGGCTAAGCGACCGGGACCCCGGTATGAACACTGAAGCTTTCTTT
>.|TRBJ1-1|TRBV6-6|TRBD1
CASSGRDRVATEAFF
TGTGCCAGCAGTGGCCGGGACAGGGTCGCGACTGAAGCTTTCTTT
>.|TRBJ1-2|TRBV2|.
CASRGESYGYTF
TGTGCCAGTCGTGGGGAGTCCTATGGCTACACCTTC
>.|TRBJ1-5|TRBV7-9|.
CASSIYYQPQHF
TGTGCCAGCAGCATTTATTATCAGCCCCAGCATTTT
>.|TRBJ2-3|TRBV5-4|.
CASSDPLRLQKSTDTQYF
TGTGCCAGCAGCGACCCACTGAGACTACAAAAAAGCACAGATACGCAGTATTTT
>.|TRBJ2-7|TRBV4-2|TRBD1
CASSQDYSGGAYEQYF
TGTGCCAGCAGCCAAGACTATTCAGGGGGAGCCTACGAGCAGTACTTC
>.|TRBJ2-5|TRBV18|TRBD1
CASSPGQGRKETQYF
TGTGCCAGCTCCCCGGGACAGGGTCGGAAGGAGACCCAGTACTTC
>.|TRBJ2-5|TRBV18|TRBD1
CASSIRQGPLETQYF
TGTGCCAGCTCAATTCGACAGGGACCTTTGGAGACCCAGTACTTC
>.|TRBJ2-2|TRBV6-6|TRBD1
CASSRDRGPTGELFF
TGTGCCAGCAGTCGGGACAGGGGGCCAACCGGGGAGCTGTTTTTT
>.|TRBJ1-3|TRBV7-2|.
CASSSNTGVSGNTIYF
TGTGCCAGCAGCTCAAACACGGGCGTCTCTGGAAACACCATATATTTT
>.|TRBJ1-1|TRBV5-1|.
CASSLEQFMNTEAFF
TGCGCCAGCAGCTTGGAACAGTTCATGAACACTGAAGCTTTCTTT
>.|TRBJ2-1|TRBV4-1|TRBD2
CASSQVDMGLASYNEQFF
TGCGCCAGCAGCCAAGTGGATATGGGACTAGCTTCCTACAATGAGCAGTTCTTC
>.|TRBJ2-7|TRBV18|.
CASSPDGFYEQYF
TGTGCCAGCTCACCGGACGGCTTCTACGAGCAGTACTTC
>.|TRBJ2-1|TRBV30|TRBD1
CAWRRDRSYNEQFF
TGTGCCTGGCGCCGGGACAGGTCCTACAATGAGCAGTTCTTC
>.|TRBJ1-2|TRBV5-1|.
CASSSTQGSYYGYTF
TGCGCCAGCAGCTCTACGCAGGGGTCCTACTATGGCTACACCTTC
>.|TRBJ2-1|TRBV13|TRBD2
CASSSTSGRPHWGEQFF
TGTGCCAGCAGCTCGACTAGCGGGAGGCCCCATTGGGGTGAGCAGTTCTTC
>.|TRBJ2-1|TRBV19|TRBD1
CAAAGGPYNEQFF
TGTGCCGCCGCAGGGGGCCCCTACAATGAGCAGTTCTTC
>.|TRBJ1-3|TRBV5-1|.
CASSLKDSGNTIYF
TGCGCCAGCAGCTTGAAAGACTCTGGAAACACCATATATTTT
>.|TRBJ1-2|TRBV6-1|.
CASSAGAEDTF
TGTGCCAGCAGTGCGGGGGCCGAGGACACCTTC
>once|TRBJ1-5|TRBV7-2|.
CASSFRVNQPQHF
TGTGCCAGCAGCTTTAGGGTGAATCAGCCCCAGCATTTT
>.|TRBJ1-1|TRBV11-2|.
CASSLDSQGDNTEAFF
TGTGCCAGCAGCTTAGATAGCCAGGGCGATAACACTGAAGCTTTCTTT
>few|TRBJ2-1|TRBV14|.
CASSQAGLAISYNEQFF
TGTGCCAGCAGCCAAGCCGGTCTGGCTATTTCCTACAATGAGCAGTTCTTC
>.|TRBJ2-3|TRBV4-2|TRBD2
CASSQGVGTSGGTNTQYF
TGTGCCAGCAGCCAAGGAGTCGGGACTAGCGGGGGGACGAATACGCAGTATTTT
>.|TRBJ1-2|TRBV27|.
CASSFKVGSNYGYTF
TGTGCCAGCAGTTTTAAGGTGGGATCTAACTATGGCTACACCTTC
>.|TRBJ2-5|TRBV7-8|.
CASSLVGGQETQYF
TGTGCCAGCAGCTTAGTAGGGGGCCAAGAGACCCAGTACTTC
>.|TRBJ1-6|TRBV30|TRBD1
CAWKSGGPSYNSPLHF
TGTGCCTGGAAATCAGGGGGACCCTCCTATAATTCACCCCTCCACTTT
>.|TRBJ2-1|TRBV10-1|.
CASSEGRGSYNEQFF
TGCGCCAGCAGTGAAGGTAGGGGTTCCTACAATGAGCAGTTCTTC
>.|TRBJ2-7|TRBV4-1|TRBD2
CASSKGTSGGTSYEQYF
TGCGCCAGCAGCAAAGGGACTAGCGGGGGGACCTCGTACGAGCAGTACTTC
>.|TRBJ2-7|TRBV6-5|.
CASSTGTLGSGEQYF
TGTGCCAGCAGTACCGGCACTCTGGGATCTGGGGAGCAGTACTTC
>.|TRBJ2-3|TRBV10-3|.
CAIRGYPSTSTDTQYF
TGTGCCATCAGGGGATACCCTAGCACTAGCACAGATACGCAGTATTTT
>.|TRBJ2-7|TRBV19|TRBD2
CASTLTSASSYEQYF
TGTGCCAGCACCCTGACTAGCGCCAGCTCCTACGAGCAGTACTTC
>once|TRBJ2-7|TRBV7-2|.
CASSLSNRGAYEQYF
TGTGCCAGCAGCTTAAGTAATAGGGGGGCCTACGAGCAGTACTTC